Included here is one TCR beta chain sequence, with context. Its target antigen remains unknown. One base away there is no much larger clone; base qualities are not given. A second Seattle source provided samples from volunteer blood donors who had recovered from COVID-19. Collaborating institutions collected whole blood in K2EDTA tubes following their own protocols. For TCRbeta analysis, collaborators shipped samples as frozen whole blood, isolated PBMCs, or DNA extracted from either of those sample types. TCRbeta CDR3 regions were amplified from genomic DNA using the immunoSEQ Assay, a bias-controlled multiplex PCR. The study's processing was this. The number of nucleated cells in each sample was estimated by amplification of reference gene primers within the assay. To quantify the absolute abundance of each unique TCRbeta CDR3 rearrangement, sequence reads were collapsed and filtered. For each sample, productive Simpson clonality was calculated by taking the square root of Simpson's diversity index across productive rearrangements. TCRdb limited this immuneACCESS table to in-frame rearrangements with V and J called. A share of clones is missing; checked studies link under half to unresolved V genes, and the rest is unexplained. V, J and clone size derive from that table, while D and trimming were established from the DNA sequence. This sample comprises 140,000 to 150,000 clones, 75% to 85% of them detected only once. Roughly 3.6% of the sample lies in the top ten.

This specimen belongs to a study of blood T cell repertoires in COVID-19 (dated by TCRdb to about 2020). Concerning the study at large: The collaborator samples originated in the United States, Italy and Spain and spanned the acute and convalescent phases of COVID-19. The material from the prospective study consisted of cDNA or gDNA derived from T cells, B-cell-depleted T cells, or PBMCs. Subjects who had been exposed to COVID-19, were actively infected with it, or had recovered from it provided the deeply sampled blood TCRbeta repertoires that made up the dataset. A freely available public database, intended as a resource for researchers studying the immune response to SARS-CoV-2, is where the repertoires were released. Samples came from the ongoing ImmuneRACE study (first 160 participants) plus 1,254 subjects from 6 global collaborators. Nearly every sample came with metadata listing a de-identified subject ID, COVID-19 status, age in years and sex. Where available, HLA class I and class II types were obtained from metadata supplied by the sample provider rather than from assay-based typing. Broader findings and caveats from the paper: The amount of clinical and demographic metadata varied by source and participant and was provided uncurated.

Taken from the germline V gene, the CDR1 and CDR2 loops are SGHTA and FQGNSA. The trim is 4 bases for V and 4 bases for J, with a gap of 16 bases between the germline ends. Its CDR3 holds 15 amino acids, cysteine through phenylalanine. Only the CDR3 region is kept as DNA, spanning 45 bases read in frame from base 1. The material sequenced was peripheral blood. The receptor was isolated from a man in his 70s who had recovered from COVID-19. Rearrangement joined TRBV7-2 to TRBJ2-5; the D gene is possibly TRBD2, with 5 bases matching. The bases read TGTGCCAGCAGCTCCTTAGCGAGACGGGGAGAGACCCAGTACTTC. Translated, this is CASSSLARRGETQYF.